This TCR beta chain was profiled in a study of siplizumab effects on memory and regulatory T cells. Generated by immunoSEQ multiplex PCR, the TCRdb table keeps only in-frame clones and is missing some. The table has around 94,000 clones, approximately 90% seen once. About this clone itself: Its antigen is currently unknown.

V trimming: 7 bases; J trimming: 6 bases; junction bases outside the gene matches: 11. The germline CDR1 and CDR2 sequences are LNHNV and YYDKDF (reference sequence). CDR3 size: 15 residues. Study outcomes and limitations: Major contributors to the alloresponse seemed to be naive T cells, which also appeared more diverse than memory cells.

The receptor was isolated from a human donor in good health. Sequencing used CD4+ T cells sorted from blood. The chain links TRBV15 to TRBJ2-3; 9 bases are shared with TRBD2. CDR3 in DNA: TGTGCCACCACCCCAAGGCGGGGGGGAGAGGATACGCAGTATTTT. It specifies CATTPRRGGEDTQYF.